The T cell receptor beta chain described here comes from a study of lymphopenia after photon versus proton radiotherapy. The study's findings and limits: Photon-treated patients lost naive T cells and TCR diversity; proton-treated stayed stable. Larger post-nadir TCR diversity loss correlated inversely with survival in deceased patients.

As concerns this clone: Its antigen is as yet unknown.

Sequenced by immunoSEQ multiplex PCR; TCRdb stores in-frame clones only, minus some. The sample holds tens of thousands of clones, approximately 88% seen once. This CDR3 is 17 amino acids long. Germline V gene data show CDR1 as SGDLS and CDR2 as YYNGEE. V lost 3 bases, J lost 5 bases, and 10 bases stayed unmatched. This clonotype originated in a man aged 60 to 69 with pancreatic cancer. The input for sequencing was peripheral blood, taken from a patient treated with proton-based radiotherapy. The rearrangement joins TRBV9 to TRBJ2-5; TRBD2 aligns across 13 bases. The CDR3 nucleotides are TGTGCCAGCAGCGCGAACGGACTAGCGGGAGTTCAGGAGACCCAGTACTTC. Encoded protein: CASSANGLAGVQETQYF. The full variable domain, its missing parts supplied by reference TRBV9 and TRBJ2-5, is DSGVTQTPKHLITATGQRVTLRCSPRSGDLSVYWYQQSLDQGLQFLIQYYNGEERAKGNILERFSAQQFPDLHSELNLSSLELGDSALYFCASSANGLAGVQETQYFGPGTRLLVL.